This T cell receptor beta chain stems from a study of Ad26.COV2.S vaccination and SARS-CoV-2 variants. As to treatment: 15 to 20 received Ad26.COV2.S at low or high dose, single or two shots; several received placebo; per-sample allocation not given. On day 63 after the first injection, vaccine and placebo recipients gave samples. The assay was immunoSEQ multiplex PCR, and TCRdb's table has in-frame clones only and misses some. The sample lists about 350,000 clones, 86% occurring once. The CDR3 has 14 amino acids. With 0 bases removed from V and 5 bases from J, the gap between germline ends came to 10 bases. Germline CDR1 reads LGHDT; CDR2 reads YNNKEL (reference sequence).

Sequencing used peripheral blood, obtained in a trial of Ad26.COV2.S vaccine versus placebo. This chain uses TRBV3-1 (or the pseudogene TRBV3-2) with TRBJ2-5, with D possibly matching TRBD1 (5 bases). This receptor was taken from a person aged 18-65 years who received the Ad26.COV2.S COVID-19 vaccine or a placebo. This chain's CDR3 is CASSQDRQRETQYF. CDR3 nucleotides: TGTGCCAGCAGCCAAGATCGACAGAGGGAGACCCAGTACTTC.